The 17 T cell receptor beta chains reported below all come from one sample, sequenced in a study of blood T cell repertoires in COVID-19. The data were produced by immunoSEQ multiplex PCR, yet TCRdb's version contains in-frame clones alone and is incomplete. The table shows just over 90,000 clones, with almost 90% occurring only once. Input material: peripheral blood. The source of these receptors is a human donor with active COVID-19. The donor label of this sample is uncertain.

The chain carries TRBV7-2 and TRBJ1-2; D is perhaps TRBD1 (6 bases). The V gene lost 5 bases and the J gene lost 4 bases, with 11 bases spanning the gap. From germline, CDR1 is SGHTA and CDR2 FQGNSA. The CDR3 contains 13 residues. CDR3 in DNA: TGTGCCAGCAGCGCAGACAGGACCTATGGCTACACCTTC. Translated: CASSADRTYGYTF. The full variable domain, rest sourced from reference TRBV7-2 and TRBJ1-2, is GAGVSQSPSNKVTEKGKDVELRCDPISGHTALYWYRQSLGQGLEFLIYFQGNSAPDKSGLPSDRFSAERTGGSVSTLTIQRTQQEDSAVYLCASSADRTYGYTFGSGTRLTVV.

This clone was picked up a small number of times. V is TRBV7-8 and J is TRBJ1-2, with 8 bases fitting TRBD1. This CDR3 is built from 18 residues. V was pared by 2 bases and J by 0 bases, with 11 bases of the junction left unmatched. CDR1 is SGHVS, CDR2 FQNEAQ, per germline. CDR3 residues: CASSLSWTGTRANYGYTF. The CDR3 region has the DNA TGTGCCAGCAGCTTATCGTGGACAGGGACACGAGCTAACTATGGCTACACCTTC.

In its sample, this clone was seen once. The V gene is TRBV18, the J gene TRBJ1-5; a weak D match, TRBD1 (6 bases). Germline CDR1 is KGHSH and CDR2 is LQKENI. The V and J ends lost 6 bases and 2 bases respectively, with 11 bases between them. The CDR3 runs 14 residues. CDR3 residues: CASSGQSGNQPQHF. DNA of the CDR3: TGTGCCAGCTCCGGACAGTCGGGCAATCAGCCCCAGCATTTT.

The chain recombines TRBV27 with TRBJ2-1; D may be TRBD2 (5 bases). The CDR3 sequence is 12 residues long. Germline V gives CDR1 MNHEY, CDR2 SMNVEV (reference sequence). V was pared by 6 bases and J by 8 bases, with 11 bases between. CDR3 sequence: CASSPDWDEQFF. The DNA of the CDR3 is TGTGCCAGCAGCCCGGACTGGGATGAGCAGTTCTTC.

This clone was seen more than once but under ten times. The DNA of the CDR3 is TGTGCCAGCAGTTACCGACTAGCGGGGAACAATGAGCAGTTCTTC. Its protein product is CASSYRLAGNNEQFF. This rearrangement joins TRBV6-2 or TRBV6-3 to TRBJ2-1, with 11 bases aligning to TRBD2. This CDR3 spans 15 amino acids. V dropped 2 bases and J dropped 5; count of bases not matched to a gene: 2. Per the germline V gene, CDR1 is MNHEY and CDR2 is SVGEGT.

This rearrangement joins TRBV5-4 to TRBJ1-1; 10 bases match TRBD1. V gave up 2 bases and J gave up 2 bases; unmatched junction bases: 6. Germline CDR1 reads SGHNT; CDR2 reads YYREEE (reference sequence). CDR3 length: 16 amino acids. CDR3 in amino acids: CASSFIRTGGNTEAFF. CDR3 DNA: TGTGCCAGCAGCTTCATACGGACAGGGGGAAACACTGAAGCTTTCTTT. Full variable domain (rest looked up from reference TRBV5-4 and TRBJ1-1): ETGVTQSPTHLIKTRGQQVTLRCSSQSGHNTVSWYQQALGQGPQFIFQYYREEENGRGNFPPRFSGLQFPNYSSELNVNALELDDSALYLCASSFIRTGGNTEAFFGQGTRLTVV.

V is TRBV7-8 and J is TRBJ2-2; D remains ambiguous. The CDR3 runs to 14 residues. Trimming stripped 3 bases from V and 6 bases from J, with 11 bases between. Germline assignment: CDR1 SGHVS and CDR2 FQNEAQ. The CDR3 region is CASSFREVAGELFF. CDR3 DNA: TGTGCCAGCAGCTTCCGTGAAGTAGCCGGGGAGCTGTTTTTT.

This sequence joins TRBV15 and TRBJ1-2, with D possibly being TRBD1 (6 bases). The V gene's germline CDR1 is LNHNV and CDR2 YYDKDF (reference sequence). This CDR3 spans 13 amino acids. The germline V and J ends were trimmed by 5 bases and 10 bases, with 17 bases remaining between them. This CDR3 is CATSSQIQGPYTF. CDR3 sequence (DNA): TGTGCCACCAGCTCTCAAATCCAGGGGCCCTACACCTTC. The whole variable domain, remainder taken from reference TRBV15 and TRBJ1-2, is DAMVIQNPRYQVTQFGKPVTLSCSQTLNHNVMYWYQQKSSQAPKLLFHYYDKDFNNEADTPDNFQSRRPNTSFCFLDIRSPGLGDTAMYLCATSSQIQGPYTFGSGTRLTVV.

V is TRBV3-1 (or the pseudogene TRBV3-2) and J is TRBJ1-1; possibly TRBD1 for D (6 bases). Germline-derived CDR1 and CDR2 are LGHDT and YNNKEL (reference sequence). V was shortened by 1 base and J by 4 bases, with 10 bases between the two germline ends. The CDR3 consists of 14 residues. The CDR3: CASSQGDTGTEAFF. The CDR3 nucleotides are TGTGCCAGCAGCCAAGGGGACACGGGCACTGAAGCTTTCTTT.

This rearrangement joins TRBV19 to TRBJ2-7, with TRBD1 identical over 8 bases. V was clipped by 3 bases and J by 2 bases; unmatched bases: 12. Germline V gene lookup returns CDR1 LNHDA and CDR2 SQIVND (reference sequence). The length of the CDR3 is 17 residues. The CDR3 protein is CASSIGRPGQVAYEQYF. The CDR3 DNA reads as TGTGCCAGTAGTATTGGAAGGCCGGGACAGGTGGCCTACGAGCAGTACTTC.

The chain links TRBV6-2 or TRBV6-3 to TRBJ2-1; TRBD1 agrees at 9 bases. This CDR3 spans 17 amino acids. J gave up 3 bases and V 2 bases, and 8 bases lay outside the gene matches. Germline CDR1 reads MNHEY; CDR2 reads SVGEGT. The CDR3: CASSYHPRTGVYNEQFF. The CDR3 DNA reads as TGTGCCAGCAGTTACCACCCCCGGACAGGGGTCTACAATGAGCAGTTCTTC.

V and J are TRBV5-6 and TRBJ2-7; weak D call: TRBD1 (5 bases). Germline CDR1 and CDR2: SGHDT and YYEEEE. Trimming cost V 4 bases and J 0 bases, with 14 bases left between them. The CDR3 is 15 amino acids. As DNA, the CDR3 is TGTGCCAGCAGCAGGACATTTAAGAGCTCCTACGAGCAGTACTTC. This gives the protein CASSRTFKSSYEQYF.

The chain is built from TRBV9 and TRBJ1-1, with D uncertain. This CDR3 has 12 residues. V gave up 3 bases and J gave up 7 bases, with 10 bases separating them. The germline gives CDR1 SGDLS, CDR2 YYNGEE. CDR3 protein: CASSALGNEAFF. CDR3 in DNA: TGTGCCAGCAGCGCGCTTGGCAATGAAGCTTTCTTT.

The chain couples TRBV7-2 to TRBJ2-6; 8 bases line up with TRBD1. The CDR3 has 18 residues. V was pared by 5 bases and J by 0 bases, with 9 bases of the junction left unmatched. Germline CDR1 and CDR2: SGHTA and FQGNSA. CDR3 in DNA: TGTGCCAGCAGCCCTAGGACAGGGCTCCACTCTGGGGCCAACGTCCTGACTTTC. Residues: CASSPRTGLHSGANVLTF.

The V gene is TRBV27, the J gene TRBJ1-6, with 10 bases lining up with TRBD1. Per germline, CDR1 MNHEY and CDR2 SMNVEV (reference sequence). With 2 bases clipped from V and 10 bases from J, the junction kept 5 bases outside the gene matches. The CDR3 loop spans 15 amino acids. For the CDR3, the DNA is TGTGCCAGCAGTTTAATGGGACAGGGGATGTCACCCCTCCACTTT. This codes for CASSLMGQGMSPLHF.

The rearrangement links TRBV29-1 to TRBJ2-5, with D perhaps matching TRBD1 (5 bases). This CDR3 has 15 amino acids. In germline, CDR1 is SQVTM, CDR2 ANQGSEA. V lost 4 bases and J 5 bases, leaving 20 bases between the germline ends. The CDR3: CSVVGPGSISETQYF. In nucleotides, the CDR3 is TGCAGCGTTGTTGGTCCAGGGTCCATTTCGGAGACCCAGTACTTC.

J is TRBJ1-3 and V is TRBV19; 9 bases agree with TRBD1. The CDR3 is made up of 17 amino acids. Losses at the gene ends were 6 bases for V and 0 bases for J; bases not matched to a gene: 9. From germline, CDR1 is LNHDA and CDR2 SQIVND (reference sequence). CDR3 protein: CASRKGQGLNSGNTIYF. In nucleotides, the CDR3 is TGTGCCAGTAGGAAGGGACAGGGCCTAAACTCTGGAAACACCATATATTTT.